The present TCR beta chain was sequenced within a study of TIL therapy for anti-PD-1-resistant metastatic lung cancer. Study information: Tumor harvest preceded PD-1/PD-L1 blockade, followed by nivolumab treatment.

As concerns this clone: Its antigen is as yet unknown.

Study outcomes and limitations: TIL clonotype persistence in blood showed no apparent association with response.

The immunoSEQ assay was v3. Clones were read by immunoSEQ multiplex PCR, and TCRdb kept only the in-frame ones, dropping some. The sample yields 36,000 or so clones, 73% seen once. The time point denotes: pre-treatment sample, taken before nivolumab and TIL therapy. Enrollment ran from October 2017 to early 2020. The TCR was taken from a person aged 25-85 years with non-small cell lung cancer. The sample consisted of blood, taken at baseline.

The CDR3 here is CARKGRDREKIGRGKSSAQYF. The CDR3 DNA is TGTGCCAGGAAGGGCCGGGACAGGGAGAAGATCGGTAGGGGTAAATCGTCGGCCCAGTACTTC. The chain couples TRBV21-1 to TRBJ2-5; the table calls TRBD1, which could not be checked here. TRBV21-1 is annotated as a pseudogene. The CDR3 runs 21 residues.